The entry below gives a single T cell receptor beta chain sequence along with its context. The target antigen is unknown. The sample comes from a study of cytomegalovirus exposure and HLA in healthy donors. Overall study: Researchers previously reported finding fewer than 120 million unique TCR beta sequences from about 200 million T cells. Findings and caveats of the study: Researchers had no immune exposure information except CMV serostatus available. Presence/absence analyses assumed roughly uniform sequencing depth across donors, which may not hold.

The CDR3 contains 16 residues. Trimming cost V 2 bases and J 3 bases, with 16 bases left between them. Germline loops: CDR1 LNHNV, CDR2 YYDKDF (reference sequence). It was with 60 Vbeta and 13 Jbeta primers that the PCR ran. Produced via immunoSEQ multiplex PCR; TCRdb's table is partial and in-frame only. The sample features 30,000 to 35,000 clones, with around 3.5% in its top ten. Sequenced sample: PBMCs. This TCR came from a man aged 35-49 years in good health and CMV-seronegative. The rearrangement uses TRBV15 and TRBJ1-2; weak D call: TRBD1 (5 bases). CDR3 sequence reads: CATSRSDKAGDYGYTF. The CDR3 bases are TGTGCCACCAGCAGATCGGACAAGGCGGGGGACTATGGCTACACCTTC.